This T cell receptor (beta chain) is from a study of blood T cell repertoires in COVID-19. Study summary: T cells, B-cell-depleted T cells, or PBMCs provided the cDNA or gDNA that served as material.

Per the original data handling: Researchers report that nucleated cell counts were estimated from reference gene primer amplification. The data were produced by immunoSEQ multiplex PCR, yet TCRdb's version contains in-frame clones alone and is incomplete. V and J calls plus clone size are reproduced from that table; the DNA served to infer D and trimming. Of about 130,000 clones detected, roughly 79% appear once; the ten largest clones hold less than 14%. Germline V CDR1 and CDR2: LNHDA, SQIVND (reference sequence). This CDR3 spans 14 amino acids. V lost 5 bases and J 3 bases, leaving 13 bases between the germline ends.

Input material: peripheral blood. This clonotype originated in a human donor in a cohort sampled during active COVID-19. V gene TRBV19 combines with J gene TRBJ1-1; D might be TRBD1 (5 bases). CDR3 nucleotides: TGTGCCAGTAGTCCCCGACAGCACTACACTGAAGCTTTCTTT. The encoded protein is CASSPRQHYTEAFF. Looking up the rest from reference TRBV19 and TRBJ1-1 gives the full variable domain: DGGITQSPKYLFRKEGQNVTLSCEQNLNHDAMYWYRQDPGQGLRLIYYSQIVNDFQKGDIAEGYSVSREKKESFPLTVTSAQKNPTAFYLCASSPRQHYTEAFFGQGTRLTVV.